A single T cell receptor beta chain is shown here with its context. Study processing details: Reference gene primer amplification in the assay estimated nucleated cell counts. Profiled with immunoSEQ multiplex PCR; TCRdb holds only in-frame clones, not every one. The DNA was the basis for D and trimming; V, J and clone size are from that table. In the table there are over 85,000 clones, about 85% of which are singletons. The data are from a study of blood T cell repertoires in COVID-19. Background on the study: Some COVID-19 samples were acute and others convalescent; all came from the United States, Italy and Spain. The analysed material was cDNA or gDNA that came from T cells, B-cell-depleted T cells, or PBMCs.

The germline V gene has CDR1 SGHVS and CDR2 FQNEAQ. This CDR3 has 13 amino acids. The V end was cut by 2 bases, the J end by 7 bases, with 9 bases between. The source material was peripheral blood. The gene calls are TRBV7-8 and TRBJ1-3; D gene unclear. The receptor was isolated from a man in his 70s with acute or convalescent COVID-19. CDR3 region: CASSLSASNTIYF. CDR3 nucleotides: TGTGCCAGCAGCTTAAGTGCCAGTAACACCATATATTTT.